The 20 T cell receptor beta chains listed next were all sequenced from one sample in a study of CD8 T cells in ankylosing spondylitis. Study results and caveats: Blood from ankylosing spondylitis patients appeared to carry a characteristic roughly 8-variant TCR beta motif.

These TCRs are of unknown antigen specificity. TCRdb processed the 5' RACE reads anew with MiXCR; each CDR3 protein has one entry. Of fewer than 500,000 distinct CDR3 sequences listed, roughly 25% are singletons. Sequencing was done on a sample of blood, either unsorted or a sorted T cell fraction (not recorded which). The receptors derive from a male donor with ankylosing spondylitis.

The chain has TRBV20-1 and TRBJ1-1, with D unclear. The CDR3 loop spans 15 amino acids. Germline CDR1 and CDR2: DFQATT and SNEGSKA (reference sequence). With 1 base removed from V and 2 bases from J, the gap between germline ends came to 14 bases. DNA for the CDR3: TGCAGTGCTAGAGGGTTGGAAGGGAGCAACACTGAAGCTTTCTTT. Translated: CSARGLEGSNTEAFF.

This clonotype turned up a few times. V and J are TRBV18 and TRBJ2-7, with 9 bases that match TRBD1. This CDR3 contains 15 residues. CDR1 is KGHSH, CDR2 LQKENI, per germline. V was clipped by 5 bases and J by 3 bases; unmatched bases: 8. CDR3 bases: TGTGCCAGCTCAGAGGGGACAGGGTGGCACTACGAGCAGTACGTC. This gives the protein CASSEGTGWHYEQYV.

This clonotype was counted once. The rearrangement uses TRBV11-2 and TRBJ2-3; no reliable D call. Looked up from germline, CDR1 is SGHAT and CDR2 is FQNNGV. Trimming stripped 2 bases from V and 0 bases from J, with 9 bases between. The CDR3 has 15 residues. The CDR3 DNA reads TGTGCCAGCAGCTTACATCTTGGGAGCACAGATACGCAGTATTTT. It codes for CASSLHLGSTDTQYF.

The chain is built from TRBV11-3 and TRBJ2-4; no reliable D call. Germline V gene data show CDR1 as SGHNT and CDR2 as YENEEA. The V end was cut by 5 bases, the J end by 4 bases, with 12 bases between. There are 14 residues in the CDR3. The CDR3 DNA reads TGTGCCAGCAGCCCCGACCGGGCAAAAAACATTCAGTACTTC. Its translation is CASSPDRAKNIQYF.

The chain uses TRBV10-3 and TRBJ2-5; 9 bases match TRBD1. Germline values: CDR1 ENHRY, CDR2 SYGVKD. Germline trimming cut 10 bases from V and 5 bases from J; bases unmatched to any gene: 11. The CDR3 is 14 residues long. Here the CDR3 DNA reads TGTGCCACGGGGCCCGGGACAGGGATGGAGACCCAGTACTTC. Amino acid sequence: CATGPGTGMETQYF.

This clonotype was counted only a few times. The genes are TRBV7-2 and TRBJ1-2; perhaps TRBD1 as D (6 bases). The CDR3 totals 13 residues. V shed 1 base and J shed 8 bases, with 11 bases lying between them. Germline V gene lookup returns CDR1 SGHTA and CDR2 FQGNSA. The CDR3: CASSLGGARGYTF. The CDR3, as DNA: TGTGCCAGCAGCTTAGGGGGGGCACGGGGCTACACCTTC.

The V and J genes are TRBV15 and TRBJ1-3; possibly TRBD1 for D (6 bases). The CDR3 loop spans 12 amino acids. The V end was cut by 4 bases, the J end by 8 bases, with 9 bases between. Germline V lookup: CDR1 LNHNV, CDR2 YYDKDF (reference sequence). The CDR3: CATSKGVDTIYF. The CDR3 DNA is TGTGCCACCAGCAAGGGGGTAGACACCATATATTTT.

CDR3 in amino acids: CASSDRLAGDGNEQFF. The CDR3 region has the DNA TGTGCCAGCAGCGACCGACTAGCAGGGGACGGGAATGAGCAGTTCTTC. This chain links TRBV7-9 with TRBJ2-1; a possible D gene is TRBD2 (7 bases). CDR3 length: 16 residues. V dropped 5 bases and J dropped 7 bases, with 21 bases sitting between them. Germline CDR1 reads SEHNR; CDR2 reads FQNEAQ (reference sequence).

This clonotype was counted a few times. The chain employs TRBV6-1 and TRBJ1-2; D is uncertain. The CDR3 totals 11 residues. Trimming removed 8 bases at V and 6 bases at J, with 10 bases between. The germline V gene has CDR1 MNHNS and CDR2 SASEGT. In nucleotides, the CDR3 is TGTGCCAGCGAATGGCGGGATGGCTACACCTTC. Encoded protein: CASEWRDGYTF.

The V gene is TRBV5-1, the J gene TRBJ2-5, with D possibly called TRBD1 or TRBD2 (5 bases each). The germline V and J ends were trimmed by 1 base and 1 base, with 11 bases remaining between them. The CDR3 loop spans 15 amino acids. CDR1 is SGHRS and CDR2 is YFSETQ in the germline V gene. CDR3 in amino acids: CASSLPDGTQETQYF. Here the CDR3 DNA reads TGCGCCAGCAGCTTGCCGGACGGGACCCAAGAGACCCAGTACTTC.

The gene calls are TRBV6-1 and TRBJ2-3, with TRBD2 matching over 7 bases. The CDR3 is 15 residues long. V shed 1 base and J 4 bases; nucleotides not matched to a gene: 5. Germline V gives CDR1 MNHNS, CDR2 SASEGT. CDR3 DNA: TGTGCCAGCAGTGAAGTGACTAGCTCCTCAGATACGCAGTATTTT. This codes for CASSEVTSSSDTQYF.

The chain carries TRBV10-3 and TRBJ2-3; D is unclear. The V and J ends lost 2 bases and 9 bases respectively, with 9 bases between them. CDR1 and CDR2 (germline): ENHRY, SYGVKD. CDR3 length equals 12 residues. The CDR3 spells CAISEGLRTQYF. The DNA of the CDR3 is TGTGCCATCAGTGAGGGTCTCCGGACGCAGTATTTT.

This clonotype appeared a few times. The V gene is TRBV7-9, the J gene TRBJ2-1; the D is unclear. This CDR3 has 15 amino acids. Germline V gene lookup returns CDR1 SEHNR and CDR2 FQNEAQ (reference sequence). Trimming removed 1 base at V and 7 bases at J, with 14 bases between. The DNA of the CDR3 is TGTGCCAGCAGCTTAGTGGCCGTCACGGGTAATGAGCAGTTCTTC. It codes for CASSLVAVTGNEQFF. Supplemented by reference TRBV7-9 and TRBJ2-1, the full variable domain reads DTGVSQNPRHKITKRGQNVTFRCDPISEHNRLYWYRQTLGQGPEFLTYFQNEAQLEKSRLLSDRFSAERPKGSFSTLEIQRTEQGDSAMYLCASSLVAVTGNEQFFGPGTRLTVL.

Written as DNA, the CDR3 is TGTGCCAGCAGCTTAACCCTTGGCGGGGTCCCCTACAATGAGCAGTTCTTC. As protein: CASSLTLGGVPYNEQFF. The chain couples TRBV7-2 to TRBJ2-1, with D perhaps matching TRBD2 (6 bases). V dropped 2 bases and J dropped 2 bases, with 16 bases sitting between them. The CDR3 runs to 17 residues. Germline-derived CDR1 and CDR2 are SGHTA and FQGNSA.

CDR3 residues: CASSPDIGGYTF. The CDR3 DNA is TGTGCCAGCAGCCCAGATATCGGCGGCTACACCTTC. J is TRBJ1-2 and V is TRBV7-9, with unresolved D. Germline assignment: CDR1 SEHNR and CDR2 FQNEAQ (reference sequence). CDR3 length equals 12 residues. V was shortened by 5 bases and J by 8 bases, with 12 bases between the two germline ends.

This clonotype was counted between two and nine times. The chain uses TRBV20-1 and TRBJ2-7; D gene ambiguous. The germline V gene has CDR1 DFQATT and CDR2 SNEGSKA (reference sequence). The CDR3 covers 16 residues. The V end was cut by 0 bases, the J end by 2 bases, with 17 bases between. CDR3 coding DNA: TGCAGTGCTAGAGATTCGGTAGTCAAGCCCACCTACGAGCAGTACTTC. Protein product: CSARDSVVKPTYEQYF.

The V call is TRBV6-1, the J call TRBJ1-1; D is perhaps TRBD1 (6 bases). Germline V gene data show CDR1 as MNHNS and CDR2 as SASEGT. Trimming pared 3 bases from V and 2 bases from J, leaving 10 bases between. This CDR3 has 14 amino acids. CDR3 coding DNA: TGTGCCAGCAGTGACGTCGGGACAAACACTGAAGCTTTCTTT. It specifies CASSDVGTNTEAFF.

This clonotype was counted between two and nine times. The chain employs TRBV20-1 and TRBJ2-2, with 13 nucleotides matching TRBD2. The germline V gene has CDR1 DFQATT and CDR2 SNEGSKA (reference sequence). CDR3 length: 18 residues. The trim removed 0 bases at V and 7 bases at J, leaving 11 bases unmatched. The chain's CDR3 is CSARDVRTSGRIGGELFF. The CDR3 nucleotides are TGCAGTGCTAGAGATGTGAGGACTAGCGGGAGAATCGGCGGGGAGCTGTTTTTT.

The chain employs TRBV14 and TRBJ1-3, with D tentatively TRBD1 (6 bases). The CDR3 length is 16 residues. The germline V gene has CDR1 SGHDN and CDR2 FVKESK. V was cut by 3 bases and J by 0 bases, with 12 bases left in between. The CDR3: CASSHVRGRSGNTIYF. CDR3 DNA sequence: TGTGCCAGCAGCCATGTCAGGGGACGCTCTGGAAACACCATATATTTT. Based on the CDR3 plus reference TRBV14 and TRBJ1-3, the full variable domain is EAGVTQFPSHSVIEKGQTVTLRCDPISGHDNLYWYRRVMGKEIKFLLHFVKESKQDESGMPNNRFLAERTGGTYSTLKVQPAELEDSGVYFCASSHVRGRSGNTIYFGEGSWLTVV.

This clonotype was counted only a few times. The CDR3: CASSLRGFEETQYF. CDR3 bases: TGCGCCAGCAGCTTGAGGGGGTTCGAAGAGACCCAGTACTTC. The chain recombines TRBV5-1 with TRBJ2-5; D may be TRBD1 (6 bases). Between the trimmed V and J ends, which lost 1 base and 3 bases, there was a span of 10 bases. Germline V gives CDR1 SGHRS, CDR2 YFSETQ. The CDR3 has 14 residues.